This T cell receptor (beta chain) was captured in a study of graft-versus-host responses after intestinal transplantation. Background on the study: Following induction with anti-thymocyte globulin, all recipients were given tacrolimus and steroids for three to four years. Study outcomes and limitations: The presence of high graft-versus-host to host-versus-graft clonal ratios in allografts characterized patients with graft-donor T cell macrochimerism.

Investigators treated the graft tissue so that it released intraepithelial and lamina propria lymphocytes. Produced via immunoSEQ multiplex PCR; TCRdb's table is partial and in-frame only. The sample yields tens of thousands of clones, approximately 86% seen once. As to this clone: Its antigen remains unidentified.

Trimming took 4 bases from V and 4 from J; bases not matched to a gene: 7. This CDR3 has 14 residues. The germline CDR1 and CDR2 sequences are SGHRS and YFSETQ. Sequenced material: ileum tissue, taken 204 days after intestinal transplant. The chain recombines TRBV5-1 with TRBJ1-1; TRBD1 matches 7 bases. The TCR was taken from a human patient who received an intestinal transplant, so some T cells may come from the graft donor. CDR3 in DNA: TGCGCCAGCAGCGCCCGGGACAGTAGCACTGAAGCTTTCTTT. Translating it yields CASSARDSSTEAFF.